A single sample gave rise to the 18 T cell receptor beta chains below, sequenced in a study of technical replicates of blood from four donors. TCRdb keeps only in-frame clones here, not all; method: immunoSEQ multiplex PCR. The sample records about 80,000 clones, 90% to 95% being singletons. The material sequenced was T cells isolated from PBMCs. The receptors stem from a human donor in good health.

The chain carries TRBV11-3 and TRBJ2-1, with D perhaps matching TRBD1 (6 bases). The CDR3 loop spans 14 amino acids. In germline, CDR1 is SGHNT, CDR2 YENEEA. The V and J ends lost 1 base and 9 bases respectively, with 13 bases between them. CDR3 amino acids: CASSLAGVGSEQFF. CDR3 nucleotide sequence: TGTGCCAGCAGCTTAGCAGGGGTCGGTAGTGAGCAGTTCTTC.

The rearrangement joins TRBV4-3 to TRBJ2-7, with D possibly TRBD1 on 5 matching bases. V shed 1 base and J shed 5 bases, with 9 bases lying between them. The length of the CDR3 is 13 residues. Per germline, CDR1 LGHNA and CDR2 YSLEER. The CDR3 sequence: CASSQVGANEQYF. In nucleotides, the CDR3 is TGCGCCAGCAGCCAAGTTGGGGCTAACGAGCAGTACTTC.

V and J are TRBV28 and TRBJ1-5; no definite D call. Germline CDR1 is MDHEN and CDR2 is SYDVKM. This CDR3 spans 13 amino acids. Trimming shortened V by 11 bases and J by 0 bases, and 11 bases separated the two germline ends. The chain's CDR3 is CAWGGYSNQPQHF. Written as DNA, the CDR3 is TGTGCCTGGGGAGGATATAGCAATCAGCCCCAGCATTTT. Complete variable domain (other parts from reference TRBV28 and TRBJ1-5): DVKVTQSSRYLVKRTGEKVFLECVQDMDHENMFWYRQDPGLGLRLIYFSYDVKMKEKGDIPEGYSVSREKKERFSLILESASTNQTSMYLCAWGGYSNQPQHFGDGTRLSIL.

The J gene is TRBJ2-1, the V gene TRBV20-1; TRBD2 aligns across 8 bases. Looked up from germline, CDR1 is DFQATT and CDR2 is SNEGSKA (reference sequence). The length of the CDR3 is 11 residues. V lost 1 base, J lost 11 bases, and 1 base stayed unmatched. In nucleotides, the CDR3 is TGCAGTGCTAGAGGTAGCGGGAAGCAGTTCTTC. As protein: CSARGSGKQFF.

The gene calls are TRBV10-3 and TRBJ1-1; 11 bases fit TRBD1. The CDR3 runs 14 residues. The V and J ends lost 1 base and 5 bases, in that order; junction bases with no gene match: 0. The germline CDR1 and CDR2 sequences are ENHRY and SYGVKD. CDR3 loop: CAISEWDRGTEAFF. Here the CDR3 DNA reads TGTGCCATCAGTGAGTGGGACAGGGGGACTGAAGCTTTCTTT.

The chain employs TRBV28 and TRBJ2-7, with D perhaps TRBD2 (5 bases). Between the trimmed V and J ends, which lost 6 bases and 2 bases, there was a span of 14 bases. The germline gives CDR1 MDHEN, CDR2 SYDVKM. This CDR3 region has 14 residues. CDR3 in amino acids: CASRPPGYPYEQYF. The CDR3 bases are TGTGCCAGCAGACCTCCGGGGTACCCCTACGAGCAGTACTTC.

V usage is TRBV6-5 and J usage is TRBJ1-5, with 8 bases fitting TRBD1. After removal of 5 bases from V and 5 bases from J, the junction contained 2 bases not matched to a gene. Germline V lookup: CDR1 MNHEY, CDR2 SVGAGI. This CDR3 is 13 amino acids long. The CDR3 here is CASSQDRDQPQHF. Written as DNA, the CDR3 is TGTGCCAGCAGTCAGGACAGGGATCAGCCCCAGCATTTT.

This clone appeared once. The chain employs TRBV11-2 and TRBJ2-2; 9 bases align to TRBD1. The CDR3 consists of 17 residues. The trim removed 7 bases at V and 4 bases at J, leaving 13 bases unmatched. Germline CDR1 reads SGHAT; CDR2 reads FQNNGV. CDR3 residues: CASTLSGTGYRTGELFF. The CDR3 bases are TGTGCCAGCACCCTCTCCGGGACAGGGTACCGCACCGGGGAGCTGTTTTTT.

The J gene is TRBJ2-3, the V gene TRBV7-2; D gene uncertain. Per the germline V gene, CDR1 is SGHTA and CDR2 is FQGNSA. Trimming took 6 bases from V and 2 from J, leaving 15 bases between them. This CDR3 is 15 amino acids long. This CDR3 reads CASREERDNTDTQYF. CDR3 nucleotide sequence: TGTGCCAGCAGAGAAGAACGAGACAACACAGATACGCAGTATTTT.

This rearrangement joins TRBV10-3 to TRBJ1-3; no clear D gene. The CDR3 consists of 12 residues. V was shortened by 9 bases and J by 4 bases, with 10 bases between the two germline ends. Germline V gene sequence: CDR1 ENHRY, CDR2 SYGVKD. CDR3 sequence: CAIHGEGNTIYF. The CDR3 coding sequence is TGTGCCATTCACGGGGAGGGAAACACCATATATTTT.

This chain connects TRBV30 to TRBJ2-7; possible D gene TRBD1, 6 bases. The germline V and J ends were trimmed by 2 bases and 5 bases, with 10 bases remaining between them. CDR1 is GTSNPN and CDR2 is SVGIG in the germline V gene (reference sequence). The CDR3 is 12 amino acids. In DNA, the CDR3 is TGTGCCTGGAGTAAAGGGGGAGACGAGCAGTACTTC. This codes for CAWSKGGDEQYF.

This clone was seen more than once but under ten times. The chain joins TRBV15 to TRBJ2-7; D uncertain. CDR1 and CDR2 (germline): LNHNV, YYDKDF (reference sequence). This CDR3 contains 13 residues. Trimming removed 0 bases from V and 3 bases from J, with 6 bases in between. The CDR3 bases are TGTGCCACCAGCAGAGATCCAGTCTACGAGCAGTACTTC. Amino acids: CATSRDPVYEQYF.

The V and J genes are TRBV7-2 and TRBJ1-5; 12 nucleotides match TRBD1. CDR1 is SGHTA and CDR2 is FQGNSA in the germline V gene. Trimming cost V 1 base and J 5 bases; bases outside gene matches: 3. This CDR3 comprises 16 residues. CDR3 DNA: TGTGCCAGCAGCTTAGACGGGACAGGGGGCCATCAGCCCCAGCATTTT. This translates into CASSLDGTGGHQPQHF.

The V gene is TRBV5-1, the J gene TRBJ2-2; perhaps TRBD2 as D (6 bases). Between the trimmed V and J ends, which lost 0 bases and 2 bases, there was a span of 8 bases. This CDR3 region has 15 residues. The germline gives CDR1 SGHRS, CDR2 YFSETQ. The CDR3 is CASSLGTTNTGELFF. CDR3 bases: TGCGCCAGCAGCTTGGGGACTACCAACACCGGGGAGCTGTTTTTT.

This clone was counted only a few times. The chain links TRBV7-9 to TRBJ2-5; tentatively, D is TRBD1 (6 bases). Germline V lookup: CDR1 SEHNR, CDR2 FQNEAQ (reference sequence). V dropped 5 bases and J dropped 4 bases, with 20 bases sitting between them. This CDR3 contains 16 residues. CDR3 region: CASSISNRVEGETQYF. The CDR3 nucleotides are TGTGCCAGCAGCATCTCTAACAGGGTAGAGGGAGAGACCCAGTACTTC.

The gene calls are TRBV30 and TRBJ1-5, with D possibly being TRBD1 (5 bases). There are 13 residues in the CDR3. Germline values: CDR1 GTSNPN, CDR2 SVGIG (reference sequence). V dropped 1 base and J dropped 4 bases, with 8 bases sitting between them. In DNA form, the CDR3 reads TGTGCCTGGAGTGGACAGCTAAATCAGCCCCAGCATTTT. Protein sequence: CAWSGQLNQPQHF.

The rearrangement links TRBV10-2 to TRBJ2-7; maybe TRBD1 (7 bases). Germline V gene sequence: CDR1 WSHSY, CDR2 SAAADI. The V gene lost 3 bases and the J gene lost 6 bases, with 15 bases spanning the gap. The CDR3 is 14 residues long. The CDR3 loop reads CASSELPQGGEQYF. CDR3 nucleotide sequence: TGCGCCAGCAGTGAACTCCCCCAGGGGGGCGAGCAGTACTTC.

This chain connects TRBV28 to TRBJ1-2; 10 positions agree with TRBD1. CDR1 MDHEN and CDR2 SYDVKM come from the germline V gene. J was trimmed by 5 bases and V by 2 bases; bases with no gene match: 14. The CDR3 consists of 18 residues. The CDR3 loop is CASSLLKHRQGAEYGYTF. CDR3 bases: TGTGCCAGCAGTTTACTCAAGCACCGACAGGGGGCGGAGTATGGCTACACCTTC.